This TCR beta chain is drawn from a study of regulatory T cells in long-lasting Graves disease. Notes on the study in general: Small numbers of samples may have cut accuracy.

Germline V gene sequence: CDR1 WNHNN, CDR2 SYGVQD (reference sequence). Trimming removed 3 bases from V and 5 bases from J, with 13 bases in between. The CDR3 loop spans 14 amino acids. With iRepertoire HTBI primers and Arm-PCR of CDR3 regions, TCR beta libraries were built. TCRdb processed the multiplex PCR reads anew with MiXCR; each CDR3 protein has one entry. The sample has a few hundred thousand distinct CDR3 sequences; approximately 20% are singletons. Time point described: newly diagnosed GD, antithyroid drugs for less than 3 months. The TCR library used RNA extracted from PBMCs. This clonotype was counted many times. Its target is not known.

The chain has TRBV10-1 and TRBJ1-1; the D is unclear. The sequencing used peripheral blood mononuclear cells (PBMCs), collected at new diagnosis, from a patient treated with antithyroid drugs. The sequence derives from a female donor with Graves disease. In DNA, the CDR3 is TGCGCCAGCAGTGATAGCGGGCTGGGTACTGAAGCTTTCTTT. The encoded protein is CASSDSGLGTEAFF.